This T cell receptor (beta chain) is drawn from a study of cytomegalovirus exposure and HLA in healthy donors. For this clone: Its antigen is undetermined.

Study observations and caveats: Reported findings show TCR beta sequences accurately forecast HLA-A and HLA-B alleles in most subjects. As a later analysis revealed, the rate of TCR association differed by HLA locus, with DRB1 most and HLA-C fewest. A cluster of highly shared sequence variants was likely a sequencing artifact.

PCR involved 60 Vbeta and 13 Jbeta primers. The repertoire was sequenced with immunoSEQ multiplex PCR; TCRdb's copy has only in-frame clones and lacks some. This table has a few hundred thousand clones, around four fifths appearing once. This receptor was identified in a woman in her thirties or forties in good health and CMV-seropositive. Material for sequencing was PBMCs.

The DNA for the CDR3 is TGTGCCAGCTCCAGATTGTACAATGAGCAGTTCTTC. It encodes CASSRLYNEQFF. The chain combines TRBV6-1 with TRBJ2-1; D is ambiguous. Trimming left V 8 bases short and J 4 bases short, with 9 bases between. CDR3 length: 12 residues. Germline V gene data show CDR1 as MNHNS and CDR2 as SASEGT.